These 13 T cell receptor beta chains came from one sample sequenced in a study of T cells after yellow fever vaccination. TCRdb re-called the 5' RACE reads through MiXCR, storing one row per CDR3 protein. The data show some 320,000 distinct CDR3 sequences, with about 11% seen just once and 3% to 3.5% held by the top ten. This material consisted of CD4+ T cells sorted from PBMCs, taken 45 days after the yellow fever booster vaccination. These receptors all stem from a man younger than 35 who received the YFV17D yellow fever vaccine.

This clonotype was picked up many times. The chain employs TRBV5-1 and TRBJ1-4; D perhaps matches TRBD1 (5 bases). This CDR3 comprises 12 residues. Germline V gene sequence: CDR1 SGHRS, CDR2 YFSETQ. Trimming cost V 6 bases and J 8 bases, with 11 bases left between them. The CDR3 region is CASKREGEKLFF. CDR3 in DNA: TGCGCCAGCAAACGGGAGGGGGAAAAACTGTTTTTT.

The chain employs TRBV20-1 and TRBJ2-5, with a tentative D call TRBD1 (5 bases). The V end was cut by 1 base, the J end by 6 bases, with 21 bases between. Germline V gene sequence: CDR1 DFQATT, CDR2 SNEGSKA (reference sequence). The CDR3 spans 16 residues. DNA of the CDR3: TGCAGTGCTAGAGCTTCTTTTGCCAGGGAAGTGAAGACCCAGTACTTC. It yields the protein CSARASFAREVKTQYF.

In this sample, this clonotype turned up a few times. The chain is built from TRBV29-1 and TRBJ1-1; D is unclear. The ends were cut back, 6 bases at V and 1 base at J, with 9 bases in the middle. Germline V gene sequence: CDR1 SQVTM, CDR2 ANQGSEA. The CDR3 is 12 amino acids. The CDR3 is CSVSHRNTEAFF. The CDR3 DNA is TGCAGCGTGTCCCACAGGAACACTGAAGCTTTCTTT.

The chain uses TRBV11-2 and TRBJ1-1; a weak D match, TRBD1 (6 bases). The germline V gene encodes CDR1 SGHAT and CDR2 FQNNGV. This CDR3 has 14 residues. Trimming removed 6 bases at V and 4 bases at J, with 15 bases between. This chain's CDR3 is CASRTLGRGTEAFF. CDR3 in DNA: TGTGCCAGCAGGACTTTGGGCAGGGGCACTGAAGCTTTCTTT.

J is TRBJ2-6 and V is TRBV24-1; no definite D call. Trimming took 4 bases from V and 0 from J, leaving 9 bases between them. The CDR3 contains 16 residues. Germline V gives CDR1 KGHDR, CDR2 SFDVKD. CDR3 in DNA: TGTGCCACCAGTGACCGCAAGAACTCTGGGGCCAACGTCCTGACTTTC. This gives the protein CATSDRKNSGANVLTF.

This clonotype was seen a few times. V gene TRBV4-3 combines with J gene TRBJ2-3; no clear D gene. The germline CDR1 and CDR2 sequences are LGHNA and YSLEER. With 4 bases removed from V and 0 bases from J, the gap between germline ends came to 11 bases. The CDR3 spans 15 residues. The DNA for the CDR3 is TGCGCCAGCAGCCGTATGATTACTAGCACAGATACGCAGTATTTT. Amino acids: CASSRMITSTDTQYF.

This chain joins TRBV5-1 and TRBJ2-3, with no clear D. The CDR3 length is 13 residues. The germline gives CDR1 SGHRS, CDR2 YFSETQ. Trimming shortened V by 0 bases and J by 5 bases, and 7 bases separated the two germline ends. The CDR3: CASSLAQLDTQYF. The CDR3 coding sequence is TGCGCCAGCAGCTTGGCGCAACTAGATACGCAGTATTTT.

There are a few counts of this clonotype. The chain links TRBV7-9 to TRBJ1-1, with 7 nucleotides matching TRBD1. Per germline, CDR1 SEHNR and CDR2 FQNEAQ (reference sequence). V dropped 4 bases and J dropped 0; count of bases not matched to a gene: 11. The CDR3 is 17 residues long. The DNA of the CDR3 is TGTGCCAGCAGCTCCGGGAAGGGGGCGTCCATGAACACTGAAGCTTTCTTT. Translation: CASSSGKGASMNTEAFF.

The chain recombines TRBV12-3 or TRBV12-4 with TRBJ1-5, with a possible D match to TRBD1 (6 bases). Trimming cost V 3 bases and J 3 bases, with 9 bases left between them. The CDR3 has 14 amino acids. Written as DNA, the CDR3 is TGTGCCAGCAGTTTCGGGACACCCAATCAGCCCCAGCATTTT. Translating gives CASSFGTPNQPQHF.

This clonotype was observed a handful of times. The chain is built from TRBV6-1 and TRBJ2-3, with a weak D call TRBD1 (6 bases). CDR3 size: 15 residues. Germline V gives CDR1 MNHNS, CDR2 SASEGT. V lost 6 bases, J lost 2 bases, and 15 bases lay in between. In DNA, the CDR3 is TGTGCCAGCAGAGTACCAGGACAGCTCACAGATACGCAGTATTTT. Translation: CASRVPGQLTDTQYF.

This clonotype was seen repeatedly, ten times or more. The V call is TRBV10-3, the J call TRBJ2-5; TRBD1 is a possible D gene (6 bases). The germline V and J ends were trimmed by 10 bases and 2 bases, with 17 bases remaining between them. The CDR3 spans 14 residues. The V gene's germline CDR1 is ENHRY and CDR2 SYGVKD. CDR3 DNA: TGTGCCAGCAGAAGTACGGACAGACAAGAGACCCAGTACTTC. Protein product: CASRSTDRQETQYF.

This clonotype was seen only a few times. The rearrangement joins TRBV7-9 to TRBJ1-2; 8 bases agree with TRBD1. The CDR3 totals 14 residues. Germline loops: CDR1 SEHNR, CDR2 FQNEAQ (reference sequence). The trim removed 4 bases at V and 4 bases at J, leaving 5 bases unmatched. DNA for the CDR3: TGTGCCAGCAGCTACCGACAGGGGTCCTATGGCTACACCTTC. Translating it yields CASSYRQGSYGYTF.

This clonotype was recorded at least ten times. This chain links TRBV7-2 with TRBJ2-5; the match to TRBD2 covers 8 bases. The CDR3 is made up of 16 amino acids. With V trimmed by 4 bases and J by 5 bases, 12 bases remained unmatched. Germline CDR1 reads SGHTA; CDR2 reads FQGNSA. CDR3 DNA sequence: TGTGCCAGCAGCTCCCATAGCGGGACGGGCGGTGAGACCCAGTACTTC. Translated, it gives CASSSHSGTGGETQYF.